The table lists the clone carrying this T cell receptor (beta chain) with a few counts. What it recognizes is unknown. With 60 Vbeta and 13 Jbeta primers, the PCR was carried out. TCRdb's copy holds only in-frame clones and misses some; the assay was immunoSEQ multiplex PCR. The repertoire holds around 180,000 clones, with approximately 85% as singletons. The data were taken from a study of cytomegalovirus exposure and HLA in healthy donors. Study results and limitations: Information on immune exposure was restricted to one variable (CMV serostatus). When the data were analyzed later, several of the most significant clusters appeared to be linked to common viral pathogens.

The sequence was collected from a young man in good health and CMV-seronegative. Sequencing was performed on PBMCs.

The CDR3 nucleotides are TGTGCCAGCAGACCTCATGACAGATACCATGAAGCTTTCTTT. Residues: CASRPHDRYHEAFF. The chain recombines TRBV28 with TRBJ1-1; D is possibly TRBD1 (5 bases). V was trimmed by 6 bases and J by 7 bases, leaving 18 bases between them. The CDR3 spans 14 residues. Looked up from germline, CDR1 is MDHEN and CDR2 is SYDVKM.